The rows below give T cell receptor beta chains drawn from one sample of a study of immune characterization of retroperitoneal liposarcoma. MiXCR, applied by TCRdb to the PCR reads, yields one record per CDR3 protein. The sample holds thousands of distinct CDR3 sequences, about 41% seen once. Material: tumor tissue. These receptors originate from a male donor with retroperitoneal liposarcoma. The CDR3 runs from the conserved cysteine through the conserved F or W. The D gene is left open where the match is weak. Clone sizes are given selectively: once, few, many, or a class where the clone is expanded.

TGTGCCAGCAGTGCCGGGTATAATTACGAGCAGTTCTTC | CASSAGYNYEQFF | TRBJ2-1 | - | - | TRBV6-8
TGTGCCACAAAGCGGGATCTCTACAATGAGCAGTTCTTC | CATKRDLYNEQFF | TRBJ2-1 | TRBD2 | - | TRBV6-5
TGTGCCAGCAGTTTAGCGGGGGGCTACAATGAGCAGTACTTC | CASSLAGGYNEQYF | TRBJ2-4 | - | - | TRBV12-3/TRBV12-4
TGTGCCAGCAGTGACGACAGGGGAGCAGGTCAGCCCCAGCATTTT | CASSDDRGAGQPQHF | TRBJ1-5 | TRBD1 | - | TRBV6-1
TGTGCCAGCAATCCCACACCCGGGGTCTACAATGAGCAGTTCTTC | CASNPTPGVYNEQFF | TRBJ2-1 | - | - | TRBV6-1
TGTGCCAGCAGTGAAATTAGGGTGAATGAGCAGTTCTTC | CASSEIRVNEQFF | TRBJ2-1 | - | - | TRBV6-1
TGTGCCAGCAGAATTAGCCCCACAGATACGCAGTATTTT | CASRISPTDTQYF | TRBJ2-3 | - | - | TRBV25-1
TGTGCCAGCAGTGATGGGGGAACTGGGGCCAACGTCCTGACTTTC | CASSDGGTGANVLTF | TRBJ2-6 | - | - | TRBV6-1
TGTGCCAGCAGTCCGCAGACAGGGGCCCCCTATGGCTACACCTTC | CASSPQTGAPYGYTF | TRBJ1-2 | TRBD1 | - | TRBV6-1
TGTGCCAGCAGCTTATTCGTGTCGACAGGCTACTCCTACGAGCAGTTCTTC | CASSLFVSTGYSYEQFF | TRBJ2-1 | - | medium-sized | TRBV7-2
TGTGCCAGCAGCATTGGACAGGGCTACGAGCAGTACTTC | CASSIGQGYEQYF | TRBJ2-7 | TRBD1 | - | TRBV7-3
TGTGCCAGCAGTTATAGTGGGGATTACGATGAGCAGTTCTTC | CASSYSGDYDEQFF | TRBJ2-1 | - | - | TRBV6-6
TGTGCCGCAGGGGGGGAGACCCAGTACTTC | CAAGGETQYF | TRBJ2-5 | - | medium-sized | TRBV27
TGTGCCAGCAGTGCCGAACCGGGACAGGGTGCAGATACGCAGTATTTT | CASSAEPGQGADTQYF | TRBJ2-3 | TRBD1 | - | TRBV6-1
TGTGCCATCAGTGAGGGATCGGGTGGCGAAAACATTCAGTACTTC | CAISEGSGGENIQYF | TRBJ2-4 | - | - | TRBV10-3
TGTGCCAGCAGCTTAGCAATGGCCGAGTCTTCCTCTGGGGCCAACGTCCTGACTTTC | CASSLAMAESSSGANVLTF | TRBJ2-6 | - | - | TRBV7-6
TGTGCCAGCAGTGAAGCGGCGGGAGGGTCTTTCTACGAGCAGTACTTC | CASSEAAGGSFYEQYF | TRBJ2-7 | TRBD2 | medium-sized | TRBV6-1
TGTGCCAGCAGTCCCGGACAGGGTTTTGGCAAAAACATTCAGTACTTC | CASSPGQGFGKNIQYF | TRBJ2-4 | TRBD1 | - | TRBV27
TGTGCCAGGGATCGGACAGGCTTCTACTACGAGCAGTTCTTC | CARDRTGFYYEQFF | TRBJ2-1 | TRBD1 | - | TRBV6-1
TGTGCCAGCAGTCACGAACGGTCAAATGAGCAGTTCTTC | CASSHERSNEQFF | TRBJ2-1 | - | medium-sized | TRBV7-9
TGTGCCAGCAAAGTGGAACCCCGGAGTACCCCAGAGACCCAGTTCTTC | CASKVEPRSTPETQFF | TRBJ2-1 | - | - | TRBV6-1
TGTGCCAGCAGCTTTAGCGGGAGCACCTACGAGCAGTACTTC | CASSFSGSTYEQYF | TRBJ2-7 | TRBD2 | medium-sized | TRBV7-2
TGTGCCAGCAGTCAAGGGGGGCTCTGGACGGAGTACAATGAGCAGTTCTTC | CASSQGGLWTEYNEQFF | TRBJ2-1 | - | - | TRBV6-5
TGTGCCAGCACCATCGAGGAGGGGAACTATGGCTACACCTTC | CASTIEEGNYGYTF | TRBJ1-2 | - | - | TRBV6-1
TGTGCCAGCAGTTACGGCGCAAGGCTAGTGGGCTACGATCAGTTCTTT | CASSYGARLVGYDQFF | TRBJ2-4 | - | - | TRBV6-9
TGTGCCAGCAGTTACTCTCGGTCGAGCACAGATACGCAGTATTTT | CASSYSRSSTDTQYF | TRBJ2-3 | - | few | TRBV6-5
TGTGCCAGCAGTTTTGGTCCCCAGGGGAAAGTGGAGACCCAGTACTTC | CASSFGPQGKVETQYF | TRBJ2-5 | - | - | TRBV27
TGCAGCGTTGAAGATCGAGGACTAGCGGGGGGTGGTAATGAGCAGTTCTTC | CSVEDRGLAGGGNEQFF | TRBJ2-1 | TRBD2 | - | TRBV29-1
TGTGCCAGCAGTTTCCTACAGGGAGAAGAGACCCAGTACTTC | CASSFLQGEETQYF | TRBJ2-5 | - | - | TRBV6-5
TGTGCCAGCTCTTCCGGGACTAGCGATTACAATGAGCAGTTCTTC | CASSSGTSDYNEQFF | TRBJ2-1 | TRBD2 | - | TRBV6-5
TGTGCCAGCAGTGAAGTTCGAGGGACAGGGGGCCTCACGGCGCAGTATTTT | CASSEVRGTGGLTAQYF | TRBJ2-3 | TRBD1 | - | TRBV6-1
TGTGCCAGCAGCTATGAGCAAGGCTCTGGAAACACCATATATTTT | CASSYEQGSGNTIYF | TRBJ1-3 | - | - | TRBV6-1
TGTGCCAGCAGTTACTCGACCCCGGGCCGGGGGGGCTACGAGCAGTTCTTC | CASSYSTPGRGGYEQFF | TRBJ2-1 | TRBD2 | medium-sized | TRBV6-6
TGTGCCAGCAGTTCATACCGGGACAGGGGATACAATGAGCAGTACTTC | CASSSYRDRGYNEQYF | TRBJ2-5 | TRBD1 | - | TRBV27
TGTGCCAGCAGTAGAGCCCCCGTTGGCGGGGGTGGTGAAAAACTGTTTTTT | CASSRAPVGGGGEKLFF | TRBJ1-4 | - | few | TRBV6-6
TGTGCCAGCAGCTCACAACCGGGACAGGGGGGGGCCGGGGAGCTGTTTTTT | CASSSQPGQGGAGELFF | TRBJ2-2 | TRBD1 | - | TRBV7-3
TGTGCCAGCAGGGACGCCTTCAATGAGCAGTACTTC | CASRDAFNEQYF | TRBJ2-7 | - | few | TRBV6-1
TGTGCCAGCAGTGAACAGATAGGGTCGAACACCGGGGAGCTGTTTTTT | CASSEQIGSNTGELFF | TRBJ2-2 | - | few | TRBV6-1
TGTGCCAGCAGCTCGGCAGGGGTCACTGAAGCTTTCTTT | CASSSAGVTEAFF | TRBJ1-1 | - | few | TRBV7-6
TGTGCCAGCAGGGAGCAAGCGGGAGCCGCAGATACGCAGTATTTT | CASREQAGAADTQYF | TRBJ2-3 | TRBD2 | - | TRBV6-1